These T cell receptor beta chains were read from a single sample in a study of T cell clones after liver transplantation. Clones were sequenced by immunoSEQ multiplex PCR, and TCRdb holds only the in-frame ones, with some missing. The repertoire has fewer than 15,000 clones, 70% to 85% of them found once; the top ten carry 31%. The sequences come from CD8+ T cells from blood, collected at the 22-month timepoint. The receptor set was obtained from a human patient who received a liver transplant. The graft donor may account for some of the T cells. Both conserved end residues are part of each CDR3. The order of the fields is clone size, V gene, CDR3 length, D gene, J gene, CDR3 DNA, CDR3 protein. A D gene is named only where the DNA matches it firmly. Some rows mark clone size as missing; the rest say once, few, many or name a class of expanded clone.

.	TRBV5-4	14	TRBD1	TRBJ1-2	TGTGCCAGCAGCTTGGGGGGGACAGGGTATGGCTACACCTTC	CASSLGGTGYGYTF
.	TRBV7-4	15	.	TRBJ1-1	TGTGCCAGCAGCTTAACCCCCGGGGGGGACACTGAAGCTTTCTTT	CASSLTPGGDTEAFF
.	TRBV4-1	18	TRBD1	TRBJ2-1	TGCGCCAGCAGCGATGCAACGGTGAGGGGGCGATCCTACAATGAGCAGTTCTTC	CASSDATVRGRSYNEQFF
.	TRBV27	15	TRBD1	TRBJ2-2	TGTGCCAGCAGTCCGGGACAGGGAGACACCGGGGAGCTGTTTTTT	CASSPGQGDTGELFF
.	TRBV19	14	.	TRBJ2-2	TGTGCCAGTAGCAGCACCCTAGCCCCCGGGGAGCTGTTTTTT	CASSSTLAPGELFF
.	TRBV10-1	16	.	TRBJ1-5	TGCGCCAGCAGGAGGGGTTTCGGGGGGGATGGACAGCCCCAGCATTTT	CASRRGFGGDGQPQHF
.	TRBV5-6	12	TRBD1	TRBJ2-7	TGTGCCAGCAGTCCGACAGGGGTCGAGCAGTACTTC	CASSPTGVEQYF
few	TRBV6-6	14	.	TRBJ2-7	TGTGCCAGCAGCAATCCCGGGACAACCTACGAGCAGTACTTC	CASSNPGTTYEQYF
.	TRBV5-1	14	.	TRBJ2-3	TGCGCCAGCAGCTTGGATTTAAGCACAGATACGCAGTATTTT	CASSLDLSTDTQYF
once	TRBV19	15	TRBD1	TRBJ1-1	TGTGCCAGCAGTGAACAGGGGAACAAAGACACTGAAGCTTTCTTT	CASSEQGNKDTEAFF
.	TRBV11-3	12	.	TRBJ2-5	TGTGCCAGCAGCTTAGAGGGAGGAGAGCAGTACTTC	CASSLEGGEQYF
once	TRBV9	13	.	TRBJ2-5	TGTGCCAGCAGTTCTATGGACGGCGAGACCCAGTACTTC	CASSSMDGETQYF
.	TRBV19	14	.	TRBJ1-1	TGTGCCAGTCGCACCCCGGCAATGAACACTGAAGCTTTCTTT	CASRTPAMNTEAFF
.	TRBV5-1	15	.	TRBJ2-1	TGCGCCAGCAGCTTGGATGGCCCAAGCTACAATGAGCAGTTCTTC	CASSLDGPSYNEQFF
.	TRBV27	14	TRBD1	TRBJ2-1	TGTGCCAGCAGTTTTATGGGACAGGGCCATGAGCAGTTCTTC	CASSFMGQGHEQFF
.	TRBV21-1	13	.	TRBJ1-4	TGTGCCAGGAAACAGGGGTTACCCGAAAAACTGTTTTTT	CARKQGLPEKLFF